These 21 T cell receptor beta chains came from one sample sequenced in a study of blood T cell repertoires in COVID-19. Clones were read by immunoSEQ multiplex PCR, and TCRdb kept only the in-frame ones, dropping some. The sample consists of 150,000 or so clones, 88% of them appearing once. Input material: PBMCs or T cells enriched from blood (not recorded which). These receptors were taken from a woman aged 30 to 39 with acute COVID-19.

The rearrangement joins TRBV9 to TRBJ2-1; D perhaps matches TRBD1 (6 bases). The germline V gene has CDR1 SGDLS and CDR2 YYNGEE. The CDR3 is 15 amino acids. V was trimmed by 3 bases and J by 1 base, leaving 11 bases between them. This CDR3 reads CASSEEDRSYNEQFF. The CDR3 DNA follows: TGTGCCAGCAGCGAGGAGGACAGATCCTACAATGAGCAGTTCTTC.

The chain uses TRBV28 and TRBJ2-7, with D uncertain. Between the trimmed V and J ends, which lost 1 base and 0 bases, there was a span of 16 bases. The V gene's germline CDR1 is MDHEN and CDR2 SYDVKM. The CDR3 length is 17 residues. CDR3 in amino acids: CASSLLSTGRSSYEQYF. For the CDR3, the DNA is TGTGCCAGCAGTTTATTAAGTACGGGTAGGAGCTCCTACGAGCAGTACTTC.

This rearrangement joins TRBV5-1 to TRBJ2-7, with 9 positions matching TRBD2. CDR3 length: 15 residues. Trimming took 4 bases from V and 0 from J; bases not matched to a gene: 5. Germline V gene data show CDR1 as SGHRS and CDR2 as YFSETQ. The CDR3 reads CASSKLAGSSYEQYF. DNA for the CDR3: TGCGCCAGCAGCAAACTAGCGGGCAGCTCCTACGAGCAGTACTTC.

The V call is TRBV13, the J call TRBJ2-7; 8 bases match TRBD2. This CDR3 is built from 14 residues. V lost 2 bases and J lost 4; bases outside the gene matches: 4. Germline-derived CDR1 and CDR2 are PRHDT and FYEKMQ (reference sequence). The CDR3 loop reads CASSLLSSGYEQYF. The CDR3 DNA is TGTGCCAGCAGCTTACTGTCTAGCGGGTACGAGCAGTACTTC.

The V gene is TRBV19, the J gene TRBJ2-2, with TRBD2 matching over 10 bases. The trim removed 7 bases at V and 0 bases at J, leaving 8 bases unmatched. CDR3 length: 17 residues. Looked up from germline, CDR1 is LNHDA and CDR2 is SQIVND (reference sequence). CDR3 region: CASKEREGPTNTGELFF. The CDR3 DNA is TGTGCCAGTAAGGAGCGGGAGGGTCCTACGAACACCGGGGAGCTGTTTTTT.

The chain employs TRBV30 and TRBJ1-1, with D uncertain. The germline V and J ends were trimmed by 5 bases and 4 bases, with 11 bases remaining between them. This CDR3 spans 12 amino acids. CDR1 is GTSNPN and CDR2 is SVGIG in the germline V gene (reference sequence). The CDR3 DNA reads TGTGCCTGGGCTTCCGAGGGCACTGAAGCTTTCTTT. This codes for CAWASEGTEAFF.

V usage is TRBV7-9 and J usage is TRBJ2-1, with 8 positions matching TRBD1. V shed 4 bases and J 6 bases; nucleotides not matched to a gene: 8. The CDR3 is made up of 15 amino acids. Germline V CDR1 and CDR2: SEHNR, FQNEAQ (reference sequence). CDR3 protein: CASSSPGQGVNEQFF. CDR3 bases: TGTGCCAGCAGCTCCCCAGGACAGGGTGTCAATGAGCAGTTCTTC.

This clone has only one observation. This sequence joins TRBV3-1 (or the pseudogene TRBV3-2) and TRBJ1-1; possibly TRBD1 for D (5 bases). V was clipped by 4 bases and J by 0 bases, with 9 bases between them. Germline CDR1 is LGHDT and CDR2 is YNNKEL (reference sequence). This CDR3 contains 14 residues. The CDR3 coding sequence is TGTGCCAGCAGCCCAACAGGAATGAACACTGAAGCTTTCTTT. Protein: CASSPTGMNTEAFF.

V gene TRBV28 combines with J gene TRBJ1-1, with D possibly matching TRBD1 (5 bases). The germline V and J ends were trimmed by 6 bases and 0 bases, with 11 bases remaining between them. The V gene's germline CDR1 is MDHEN and CDR2 SYDVKM. The CDR3 has 14 residues. The CDR3 spells CASREGRLNTEAFF. The CDR3 DNA reads TGTGCCAGCAGGGAGGGGAGACTGAACACTGAAGCTTTCTTT.

The rearrangement uses TRBV6-5 and TRBJ2-5, with D tentatively TRBD1 (5 bases). V lost 4 bases to trimming and J lost 2 bases, with 17 bases between them. Looked up from germline, CDR1 is MNHEY and CDR2 is SVGAGI. The CDR3 has 16 amino acids. CDR3 nucleotides: TGTGCCAGCAGTTCCGCCAAGGGGCAGTCACAAGAGACCCAGTACTTC. Its translation: CASSSAKGQSQETQYF.

The chain links TRBV28 to TRBJ1-1; TRBD1 matches at 9 bases. With 4 bases clipped from V and 4 bases from J, the junction kept 10 bases outside the gene matches. Germline loops: CDR1 MDHEN, CDR2 SYDVKM. The CDR3 has 16 amino acids. The CDR3 loop reads CASSSSPGTGTTEAFF. The CDR3 DNA is TGTGCCAGCAGTTCCTCTCCCGGGACAGGGACCACTGAAGCTTTCTTT. Full variable domain (rest looked up from reference TRBV28 and TRBJ1-1): DVKVTQSSRYLVKRTGEKVFLECVQDMDHENMFWYRQDPGLGLRLIYFSYDVKMKEKGDIPEGYSVSREKKERFSLILESASTNQTSMYLCASSSSPGTGTTEAFFGQGTRLTVV.

The V call is TRBV3-1 (or the pseudogene TRBV3-2), the J call TRBJ1-2, with D hard to call. The CDR3 runs to 15 residues. In germline, CDR1 is LGHDT, CDR2 YNNKEL (reference sequence). Trimming shortened V by 4 bases and J by 0 bases, and 12 bases separated the two germline ends. The chain's CDR3 is CASSPQWASNYGYTF. DNA for the CDR3: TGTGCCAGCAGCCCCCAATGGGCCTCTAACTATGGCTACACCTTC.

This clone was seen a single time. The J gene is TRBJ1-5, the V gene TRBV2, with 11 nucleotides matching TRBD1. Germline V gives CDR1 SNHLY, CDR2 FYNNEI. This CDR3 region has 15 residues. The V segment lost 6 bases and the J segment 3 bases; nucleotides outside the gene matches: 4. The CDR3 spells CASRRDRGVNQPQHF. The CDR3 region has the DNA TGTGCCAGCAGAAGGGACAGGGGGGTCAATCAGCCCCAGCATTTT.

The chain employs TRBV18 and TRBJ1-1; the D gene is possibly TRBD1 (6 bases). From germline, CDR1 is KGHSH and CDR2 LQKENI. The CDR3 loop spans 18 amino acids. The germline V and J ends were trimmed by 3 bases and 0 bases, with 20 bases remaining between them. The CDR3 sequence: CASSPAGGGQGMNTEAFF. CDR3 bases: TGTGCCAGCTCACCGGCCGGCGGGGGCCAAGGAATGAACACTGAAGCTTTCTTT.

The chain joins TRBV7-2 to TRBJ1-3; no reliable D call. Trimming removed 0 bases at V and 1 base at J, with 13 bases between. The CDR3 consists of 17 residues. Germline assignment: CDR1 SGHTA and CDR2 FQGNSA. The CDR3: CASSLALGVRSGNTIYF. As DNA, the CDR3 is TGTGCCAGCAGCTTAGCGCTCGGGGTTAGGTCTGGAAACACCATATATTTT.

This chain joins TRBV28 and TRBJ2-7; D is unclear. This CDR3 contains 16 residues. V dropped 6 bases and J dropped 1 base, with 19 bases sitting between them. Germline CDR1 reads MDHEN; CDR2 reads SYDVKM. The CDR3 bases are TGTGCCAGCAGCCTTGCGGCGAGCGTCAGTTCCTACGAGCAGTACTTC. Translated: CASSLAASVSSYEQYF.

The gene calls are TRBV28 and TRBJ1-2; 11 bases are a match to TRBD1. CDR3 size: 14 residues. With V trimmed by 5 bases and J by 4 bases, 3 bases remained unmatched. CDR1 is MDHEN, CDR2 SYDVKM, per germline. The chain's CDR3 is CASSGDRGIYGYTF. CDR3 nucleotides: TGTGCCAGCAGTGGGGACAGGGGGATCTATGGCTACACCTTC.

This clone was detected only once. The chain has TRBV27 and TRBJ1-1; a possible D gene is TRBD1 (5 bases). Germline V gene sequence: CDR1 MNHEY, CDR2 SMNVEV (reference sequence). This CDR3 contains 14 residues. The V end was cut by 8 bases, the J end by 6 bases, with 19 bases between. Here the CDR3 reads CASRAGGFGSEAFF. CDR3 nucleotide sequence: TGTGCCAGCCGGGCGGGGGGGTTCGGCTCTGAAGCTTTCTTT.

This chain connects TRBV27 to TRBJ1-6; 9 bases fit TRBD1. V trimming: 5 bases; J trimming: 7 bases; junction bases outside the gene matches: 6. Germline V gives CDR1 MNHEY, CDR2 SMNVEV (reference sequence). This CDR3 contains 15 residues. CDR3 protein: CASSGQGFGNSPLHF. For the CDR3, the DNA is TGTGCCAGCAGTGGACAGGGGTTCGGCAATTCACCCCTCCACTTT.

The V gene is TRBV18, the J gene TRBJ1-5, with TRBD1 matching over 8 bases. This CDR3 region has 13 residues. CDR1 and CDR2 from the germline V gene are KGHSH and LQKENI. Trimming cost V 3 bases and J 7 bases; bases outside gene matches: 2. The CDR3 DNA follows: TGTGCCAGCTCACCGGACAGGGCCCAGCCCCAGCATTTT. The encoded protein is CASSPDRAQPQHF.

CDR3 amino acids: CASSLSSGFGTEAFF. CDR3 nucleotides: TGTGCCAGCAGTTTGTCTTCGGGGTTTGGCACTGAAGCTTTCTTT. J is TRBJ1-1 and V is TRBV28; D ambiguous. Trimming removed 3 bases from V and 4 bases from J, with 15 bases in between. CDR3 length equals 15 residues. Germline V gene sequence: CDR1 MDHEN, CDR2 SYDVKM.